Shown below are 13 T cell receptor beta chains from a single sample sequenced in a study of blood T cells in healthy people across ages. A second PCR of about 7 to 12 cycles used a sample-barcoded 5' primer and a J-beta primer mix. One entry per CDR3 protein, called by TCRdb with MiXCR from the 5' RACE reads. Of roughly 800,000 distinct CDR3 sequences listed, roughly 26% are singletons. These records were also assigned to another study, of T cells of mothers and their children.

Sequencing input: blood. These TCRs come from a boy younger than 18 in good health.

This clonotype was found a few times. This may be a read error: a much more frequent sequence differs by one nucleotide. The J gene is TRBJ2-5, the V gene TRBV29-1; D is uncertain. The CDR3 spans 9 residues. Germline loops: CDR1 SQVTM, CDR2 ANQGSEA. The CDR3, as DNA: TGCAGCGTTCAAGAGACCCAGTACTTC. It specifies CSVQETQYF. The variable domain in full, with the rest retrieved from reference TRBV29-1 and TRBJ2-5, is SAVISQKPSRDICQRGTSLTIQCQVDSQVTMMFWYRQQPGQSLTLIATANQGSEATYESGFVIDKFPISRPNLTFSTLTVSNMSPEDSSIYLCSVQETQYFGPGTRLLVL.

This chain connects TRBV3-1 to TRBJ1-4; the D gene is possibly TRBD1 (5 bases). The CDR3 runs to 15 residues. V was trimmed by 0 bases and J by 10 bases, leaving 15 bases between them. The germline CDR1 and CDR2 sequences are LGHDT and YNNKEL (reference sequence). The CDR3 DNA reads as TGTGCCAGCAGCCAAGACCACGACCGGGACTCAAAACTGTTTTTT. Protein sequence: CASSQDHDRDSKLFF.

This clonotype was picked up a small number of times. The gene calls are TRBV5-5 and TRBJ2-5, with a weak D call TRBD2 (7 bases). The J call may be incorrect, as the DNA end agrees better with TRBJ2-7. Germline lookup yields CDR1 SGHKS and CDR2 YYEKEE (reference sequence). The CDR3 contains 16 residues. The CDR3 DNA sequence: TGTGCCAGCAGCTCCTTCAGGGGAGGGGAGACCTACGAGCAGTACTTC. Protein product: CASSSFRGGETYEQYF.

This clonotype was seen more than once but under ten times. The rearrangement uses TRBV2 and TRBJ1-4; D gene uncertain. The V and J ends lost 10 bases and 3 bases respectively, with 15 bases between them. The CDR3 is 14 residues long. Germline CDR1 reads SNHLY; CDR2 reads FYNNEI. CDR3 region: CATESRSSNEKLFF. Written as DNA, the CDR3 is TGTGCCACCGAATCACGGTCGTCTAATGAAAAACTGTTTTTT.

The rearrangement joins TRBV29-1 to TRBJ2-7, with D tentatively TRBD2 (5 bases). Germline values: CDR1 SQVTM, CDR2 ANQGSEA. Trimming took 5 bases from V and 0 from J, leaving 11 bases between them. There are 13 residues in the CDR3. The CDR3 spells CSVRRESSYEQYF. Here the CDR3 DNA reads TGCAGCGTTCGACGGGAAAGCTCCTACGAGCAGTACTTC.

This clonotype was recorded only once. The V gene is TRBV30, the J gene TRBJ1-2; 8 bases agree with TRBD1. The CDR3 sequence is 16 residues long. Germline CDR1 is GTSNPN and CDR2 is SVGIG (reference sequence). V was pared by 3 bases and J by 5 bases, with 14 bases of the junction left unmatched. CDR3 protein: CAWRQGGGYNLYGYTF. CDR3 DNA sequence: TGTGCCTGGAGACAGGGGGGCGGATATAACCTATATGGCTACACCTTC.

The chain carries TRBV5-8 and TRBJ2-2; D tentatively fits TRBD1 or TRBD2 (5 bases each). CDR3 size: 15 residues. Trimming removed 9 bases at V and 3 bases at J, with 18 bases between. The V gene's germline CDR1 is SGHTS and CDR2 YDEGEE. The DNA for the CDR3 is TGTGCCACCCCCGGGGCCGTTGGGTACACCGGGGAGCTGTTTTTT. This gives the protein CATPGAVGYTGELFF.

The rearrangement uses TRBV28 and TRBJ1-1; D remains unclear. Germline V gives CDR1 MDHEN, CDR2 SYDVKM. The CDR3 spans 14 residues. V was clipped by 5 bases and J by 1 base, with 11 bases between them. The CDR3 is CASSAGASNTEAFF. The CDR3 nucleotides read TGTGCCAGCAGTGCTGGTGCTTCGAACACTGAAGCTTTCTTT.

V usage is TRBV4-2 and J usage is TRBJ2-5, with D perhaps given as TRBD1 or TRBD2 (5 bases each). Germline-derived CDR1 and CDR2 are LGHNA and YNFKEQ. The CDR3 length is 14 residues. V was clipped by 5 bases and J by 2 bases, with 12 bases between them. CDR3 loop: CASSFRDGQETQYF. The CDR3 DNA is TGTGCCAGCAGCTTCCGGGACGGACAAGAGACCCAGTACTTC.

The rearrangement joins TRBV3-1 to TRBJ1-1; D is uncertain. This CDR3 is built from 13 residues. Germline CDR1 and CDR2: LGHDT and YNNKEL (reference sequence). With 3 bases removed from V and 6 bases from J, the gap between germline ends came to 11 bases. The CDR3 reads CASSQASGAEAFF. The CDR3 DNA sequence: TGTGCCAGCAGCCAGGCCTCTGGCGCTGAAGCTTTCTTT.

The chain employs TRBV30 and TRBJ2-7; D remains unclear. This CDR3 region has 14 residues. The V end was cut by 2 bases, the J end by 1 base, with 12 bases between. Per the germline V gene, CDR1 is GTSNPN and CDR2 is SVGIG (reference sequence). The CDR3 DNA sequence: TGTGCCTGGAGTCTCCAACGGTCTTCCTACGAGCAGTACTTC. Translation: CAWSLQRSSYEQYF.

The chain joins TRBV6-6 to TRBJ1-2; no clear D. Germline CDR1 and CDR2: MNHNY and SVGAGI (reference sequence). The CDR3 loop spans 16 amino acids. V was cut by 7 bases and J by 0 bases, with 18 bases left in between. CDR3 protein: CASKRFGGSANYGYTF. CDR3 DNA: TGTGCCAGCAAACGCTTTGGAGGCAGCGCTAACTATGGCTACACCTTC.

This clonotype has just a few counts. Here the CDR3 DNA reads TGCGCCAGCAGCTTGGAATGGGCTCTGAACACTGAAGCTTTCTTT. It specifies CASSLEWALNTEAFF. This chain connects TRBV5-1 to TRBJ1-1; D not certain. CDR1 SGHRS and CDR2 YFSETQ come from the germline V gene. CDR3 length: 15 residues. The V gene lost 0 bases and the J gene lost 0 bases, with 9 bases spanning the gap. Full variable domain (outside the CDR3, taken from reference TRBV5-1 and TRBJ1-1): KAGVTQTPRYLIKTRGQQVTLSCSPISGHRSVSWYQQTPGQGLQFLFEYFSETQRNKGNFPGRFSGRQFSNSRSEMNVSTLELGDSALYLCASSLEWALNTEAFFGQGTRLTVV.